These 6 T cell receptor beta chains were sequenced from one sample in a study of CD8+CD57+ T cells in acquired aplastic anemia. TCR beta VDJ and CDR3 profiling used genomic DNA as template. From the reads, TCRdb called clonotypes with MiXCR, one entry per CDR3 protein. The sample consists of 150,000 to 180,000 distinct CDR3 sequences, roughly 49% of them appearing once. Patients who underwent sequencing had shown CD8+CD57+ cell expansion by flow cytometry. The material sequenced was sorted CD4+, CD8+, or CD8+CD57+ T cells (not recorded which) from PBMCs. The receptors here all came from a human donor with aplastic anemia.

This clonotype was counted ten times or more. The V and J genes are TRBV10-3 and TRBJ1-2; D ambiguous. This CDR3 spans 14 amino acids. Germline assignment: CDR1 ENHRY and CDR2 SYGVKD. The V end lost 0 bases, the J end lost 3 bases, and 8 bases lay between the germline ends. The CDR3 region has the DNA TGTGCCATCAGTGAGTCTGGGGTTTACTATGGCTACACCTTC. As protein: CAISESGVYYGYTF.

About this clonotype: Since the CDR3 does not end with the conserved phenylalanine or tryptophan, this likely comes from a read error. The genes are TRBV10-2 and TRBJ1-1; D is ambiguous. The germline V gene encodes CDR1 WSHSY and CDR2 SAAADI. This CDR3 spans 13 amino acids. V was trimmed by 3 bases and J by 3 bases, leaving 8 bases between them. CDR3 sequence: CASSENRDTEAFL. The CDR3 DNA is TGCGCCAGCAGTGAAAATAGGGACACTGAAGCTTTCCTT.

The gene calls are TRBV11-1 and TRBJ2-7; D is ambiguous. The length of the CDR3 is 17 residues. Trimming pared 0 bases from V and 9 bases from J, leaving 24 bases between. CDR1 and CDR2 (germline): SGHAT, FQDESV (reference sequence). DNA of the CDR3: TGTGCCAGCAGCTTAGCGGTTAGCTCACCCCCCGGATCGCTGCAGTACTTC. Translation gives CASSLAVSSPPGSLQYF. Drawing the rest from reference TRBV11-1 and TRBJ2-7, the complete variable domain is EAEVAQSPRYKITEKSQAVAFWCDPISGHATLYWYRQILGQGPELLVQFQDESVVDDSQLPKDRFSAERLKGVDSTLKIQPAELGDSAMYLCASSLAVSSPPGSLQYFGPGTRLTVT.

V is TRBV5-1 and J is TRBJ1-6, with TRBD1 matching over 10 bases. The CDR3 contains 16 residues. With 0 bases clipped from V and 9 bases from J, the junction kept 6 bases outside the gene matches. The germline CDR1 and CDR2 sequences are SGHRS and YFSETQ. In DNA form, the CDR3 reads TGCGCCAGCAGCTTGGGTGGGGGACAGGGGAGTTCACCCCTCCACTTT. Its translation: CASSLGGGQGSSPLHF.

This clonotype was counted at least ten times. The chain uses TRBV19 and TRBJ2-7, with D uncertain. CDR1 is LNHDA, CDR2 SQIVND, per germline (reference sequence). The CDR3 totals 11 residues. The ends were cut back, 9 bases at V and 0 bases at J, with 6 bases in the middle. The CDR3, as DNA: TGTGCCAGCAGGAGCTCCTACGAGCAGTACTTC. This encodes CASRSSYEQYF.

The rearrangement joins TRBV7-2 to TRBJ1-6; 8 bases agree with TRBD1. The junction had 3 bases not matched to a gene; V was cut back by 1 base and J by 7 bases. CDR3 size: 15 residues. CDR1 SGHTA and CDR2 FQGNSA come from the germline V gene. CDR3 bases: TGTGCCAGCAGCTTAGGGACAGGGACAAATTCACCCCTCCACTTT. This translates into CASSLGTGTNSPLHF.